The sequence of this T cell receptor (beta chain) was determined in a study of T cells in Graves' hyperthyroidism and ophthalmopathy (dated by TCRdb to the late 2010s). About the study as a whole: To identify distinguishing TCR V-J signatures, a discovery cohort of about 100 patients was used, comprising 43 with Graves' ophthalmopathy and 57 with stable Graves' hyperthyroidism. Whether ophthalmopathy could be predicted prospectively was tested in an independent validation cohort made up of roughly 20 hyperthyroidism patients plus 17 patients who later progressed to ophthalmopathy. The roughly 94 discovery patients were randomly split 7:3 into training and test sets. Thyroid tissue and blood T-cell repertoires from roughly six Graves' hyperthyroidism patients were also compared in the study. Following sampling, methimazole starting at 30 mg daily was given to hyperthyroidism patients, and high-dose intravenous methylprednisolone was given to ophthalmopathy patients. TCR Vbeta CDR3 sequencing of approximately 140 peripheral blood samples (about 45 ophthalmopathy, about 80 hyperthyroidism and about 17 progressor patients) is reported in the paper. Overall study results and their limits: No statistical method was used to set the sample size in advance, and investigators knew the group allocation. In cross-validation, a model built on a 13 V-J signature told ophthalmopathy apart from stable hyperthyroidism with over 85% sensitivity and approximately 81% specificity, and in testing the same model reached 80%/75%. In validation, the model predicted progression to ophthalmopathy a median of around 6.5 months before onset, with about 64% sensitivity and around 76% specificity. Most expanded thyroid clonotypes (frequency above 0.001) were also detected in blood, a finding suggesting that blood repertoires may reflect thyroid immune responses.

Details on this clonotype: Its target antigen remains unknown. No much larger clonotype is one base removed from it; base qualities were not supplied.

CDR1 and CDR2 are read off the germline V gene as ENHRY and SYGVKD. The CDR3 runs 13 residues from the cysteine to the phenylalanine. Left in the record is the CDR3 DNA by itself, 39 bases read in frame from the first base. Trimming takes 2 bases from V and 5 bases from J, and the germline ends sit 7 bases apart. TCR beta CDR3 regions were amplified from RNA transcripts. A first-round RT-PCR of the TCR CDR3 used the HTBI primer set with the Qiagen OneStep RT-PCR kit. Libraries were constructed in a second round of multiplex PCR, after which size selection and purification were carried out. The libraries were sequenced on an Illumina HiSeq2000 using paired-end 100 bp reads. For the original study's pipeline: Raw data were processed with SOAPnuke, discarding reads with adapters, uncalled bases, mean Phred below 15, or no exact constant-primer or identifier match. COPE v1.2.5 was used to merge the high-quality paired reads, and each unique nucleotide sequence was defined as a clonotype. MiTCR v1.1 was used to align clonotypes to the IMGT TRBV, TRBD and TRBJ reference segments. The analysis was restricted to V-J combinations with a frequency above 0.0001, which together covered 98% to 99.2% of the repertoires. The TCS score was defined as F50 (clonal expansion) divided by E x V (chaos), with BLOSUM62-based TCRdist calculated between CDR3 peptides within each V-J. Welch's t-statistics and random forest reduced roughly 530 V-J features to 10 to 15, which were used in a naive Bayes classifier (R e1071). The similarity between thyroid and blood repertoires was quantified using the Morisita-Horn index. Using fastp at Q25 and MiXCR, TCRdb reprocessed the public reads and kept productive beta chains. Rows with one shared CDR3 protein collapse into an entry with the most common genes and DNA. TCRdb assigned the V and J calls; the authors' analysis was not used. The sample profile shows hundreds of thousands of distinct CDR3 sequences; about 45% of them were found once. Roughly 6.5% of the sample comes from the top ten.

Any patient with an uncontrolled infection, another autoimmune disease, pregnancy or lactation was excluded. Diagnoses were established on the basis of clinical symptoms, serum thyroxine and TRAb, thyroid ultrasound, and orbital computed tomography. Total RNA was extracted using Trizol reagent, and RNA quality was assessed on an Agilent 2100 Bioanalyzer. The specimen sequenced was peripheral blood or thyroid tissue (not recorded which). The receptor was isolated from an adult man with Graves' disease, either hyperthyroidism or ophthalmopathy (not recorded which). The chain is encoded by TRBV10-3 joined to TRBJ1-5, with no confident D gene call. Here the CDR3 is given as CAISETGDQPQHF. The DNA sequence is given as TGTGCCATCAGTGAGACCGGGGATCAGCCCCAGCATTTT.